Listed below are T cell receptor beta chains from one sample, sequenced in a study of cytomegalovirus exposure and HLA in healthy donors. The data were produced by immunoSEQ multiplex PCR, yet TCRdb's version contains in-frame clones alone and is incomplete. This repertoire includes approximately 70,000 clones. Sequenced input: PBMCs. The receptors come from a woman in her twenties or thirties in good health and CMV-seronegative. The CDR3 runs from the conserved cysteine through the conserved F or W. The D gene is left open where the match is weak.

V	length	D	J	DNA	CDR3
TRBV19	16	NA	TRBJ1-5	TGTGCCAGTAGTATTGGGGGGGAGGATAGCAATCAGCCCCAGCATTTT	CASSIGGEDSNQPQHF
TRBV29-1	14	TRBD2	TRBJ2-1	TGCAGCGTTGCCGCTAGCGGGGCCTACAATGAGCAGTTCTTC	CSVAASGAYNEQFF
TRBV4-3	15	NA	TRBJ1-6	TGCGCCAGCAGCCAAGATCAGGGGCCGAATTCACCCCTCCACTTT	CASSQDQGPNSPLHF
TRBV18	15	NA	TRBJ2-1	TGTGCCAGCTCACCGGCAGGGCCTCGGGACAATGAGCAGTTCTTC	CASSPAGPRDNEQFF
TRBV4-1	17	TRBD2	TRBJ2-1	TGCGCCAGCAGCCAAGCCGGACTAGCGGGAGTTTTCAATGAGCAGTTCTTC	CASSQAGLAGVFNEQFF
TRBV6-5	15	NA	TRBJ1-4	TGTGCCAGCAGTTACTCCCGGCAGGGCAATGAAAAACTGTTTTTT	CASSYSRQGNEKLFF
TRBV30	13	TRBD2	TRBJ2-2	TGTGCCTGGACTAGCGGGCCATGGGGGGAGCTGTTTTTT	CAWTSGPWGELFF
TRBV7-2	14	NA	TRBJ1-1	TGTGCCAGCAGCTTAGGACAGGTGAACACTGAAGCTTTCTTT	CASSLGQVNTEAFF
TRBV6-5	15	NA	TRBJ1-2	TGTGCCAGCAGTTACCGGGGGGCGCGTCCCTATGGCTACACCTTC	CASSYRGARPYGYTF
TRBV29-1	11	NA	TRBJ1-3	TGCAGCGTCCGTTCTGGAAACACCATATATTTT	CSVRSGNTIYF
TRBV30	15	TRBD1	TRBJ2-7	TGTGCCTGGAGTGTTTCCGGGACAGGGGGATACGAGCAGTACTTC	CAWSVSGTGGYEQYF
TRBV25-1	13	NA	TRBJ2-7	TGTGCCAGCAGTGCGGGACATTCCTACGAGCAGTACTTC	CASSAGHSYEQYF
TRBV5-4	15	TRBD2	TRBJ2-1	TGTGCCAGCAGCCACATGGGACTAGCGGACAATGAGCAGTTCTTC	CASSHMGLADNEQFF
TRBV9	16	TRBD1	TRBJ1-4	TGTGCCAGCAGCCCGACAGGGGGAAGGGCTAATGAAAAACTGTTTTTT	CASSPTGGRANEKLFF
TRBV27	15	TRBD1	TRBJ2-1	TGTGCCAGCAGTTTCACAAGGACAGGGGACAATGAGCAGTTCTTC	CASSFTRTGDNEQFF
TRBV4-2	15	NA	TRBJ2-2	TGTGCCAGCAGCCCGGCGGAGGGATTTGCCGGGGAGCTGTTTTTT	CASSPAEGFAGELFF
TRBV7-2	15	NA	TRBJ2-5	TGTGCCAGCAGCACCTTCCGGGACTCCCAAGAGACCCAGTACTTC	CASSTFRDSQETQYF
TRBV5-1	16	NA	TRBJ1-6	TGCGCCAGCAGCTGGGGCGGCAGCTCCTATAATTCACCCCTCCACTTT	CASSWGGSSYNSPLHF
TRBV7-2	14	NA	TRBJ1-1	TGTGCCAGCAGCTTACTAGGGGAGAACACTGAAGCTTTCTTT	CASSLLGENTEAFF
TRBV6-5	13	NA	TRBJ1-2	TGTGCCAGCAGTACAGGGTATAGCTATGGCTACACCTTC	CASSTGYSYGYTF
TRBV7-2	13	NA	TRBJ1-6	TGTGCCAGCAGCCAGGGCTCAGCTCCACCCCTCCACTTT	CASSQGSAPPLHF
TRBV7-9	11	NA	TRBJ2-1	TGTGCCAGCAGCTCAGAAAATGAGCAGTTCTTC	CASSSENEQFF
TRBV9	13	TRBD1	TRBJ1-1	TGTGCCAGCAGCGCAACAGGGGAGGCTGAAGCTTTCTTT	CASSATGEAEAFF
TRBV5-1	13	NA	TRBJ1-2	TGCGCCAGCAGCTTGGTTGAGAACTATGGCTACACCTTC	CASSLVENYGYTF
TRBV18	14	TRBD1	TRBJ2-1	TGTGCCAGCTCACCTCGGACAGGGGGTAATGAGCAGTTCTTC	CASSPRTGGNEQFF
TRBV12-5	18	TRBD1	TRBJ1-3	TGTGCTAGTGGTTCTCACCCCCGGGACAGGAGCTCTGGAAACACCATATATTTT	CASGSHPRDRSSGNTIYF
TRBV15	17	NA	TRBJ2-1	TGTGCCACCAGCAGAGCTAGCACGTCGAGCTCCTACAATGAGCAGTTCTTC	CATSRASTSSSYNEQFF
TRBV11-2	17	NA	TRBJ1-1	TGTGCCAGCAGTGGTATATTCAACGGGGTCATGAACACTGAAGCTTTCTTT	CASSGIFNGVMNTEAFF
TRBV19	14	TRBD1	TRBJ1-5	TGTGCCAGTAGCGGACAGGGGGCAGGGCAGCCCCAGCATTTT	CASSGQGAGQPQHF
TRBV27	17	TRBD1	TRBJ1-1	TGTGCCAGCAGTTTATGGTCTCCAGGGGGCGCGGGCACTGAAGCTTTCTTT	CASSLWSPGGAGTEAFF
TRBV4-1	16	NA	TRBJ1-1	TGCGCCAGCAGCCAAGATGAGGGACAAATTGTGCCTGAAGCTTTCTTT	CASSQDEGQIVPEAFF
TRBV6-5	16	TRBD1	TRBJ2-5	TGTGCCAGCAGTTCGACAGGGGGCTACCTTAGGGAGACCCAGTACTTC	CASSSTGGYLRETQYF
TRBV5-5	17	NA	TRBJ1-1	TGTGCCAGCAGCTTGCAGGGGACACGAGGCATCGACACTGAAGCTTTCTTT	CASSLQGTRGIDTEAFF
TRBV15	14	NA	TRBJ1-3	TGTGCCACCAGCAGACAGGGGCTCGGAAACACCATATATTTT	CATSRQGLGNTIYF
TRBV6-5	14	TRBD1	TRBJ2-7	TGTGCCAGCATGGAACAGGGGTTATCCTACGAGCAGTACTTC	CASMEQGLSYEQYF
TRBV7-2	12	TRBD1	TRBJ1-2	TGTGCCAGCAGCTTAACAGGGGCTGGCTACACCTTC	CASSLTGAGYTF